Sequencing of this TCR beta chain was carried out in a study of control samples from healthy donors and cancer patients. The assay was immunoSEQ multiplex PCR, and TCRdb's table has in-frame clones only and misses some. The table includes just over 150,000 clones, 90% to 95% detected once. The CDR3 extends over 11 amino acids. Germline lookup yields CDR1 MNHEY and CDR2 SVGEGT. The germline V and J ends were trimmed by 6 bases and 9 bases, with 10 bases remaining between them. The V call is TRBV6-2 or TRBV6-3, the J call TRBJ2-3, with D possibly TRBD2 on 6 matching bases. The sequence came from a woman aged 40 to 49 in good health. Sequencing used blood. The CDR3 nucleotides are TGTGCCAGCAGCGGGGGTATCACGCAGTATTTT. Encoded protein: CASSGGITQYF.